Sequencing of this TCR beta chain was carried out in a study of T cell responses to AZD1222 COVID-19 vaccine. Points from the study as a whole: Donors were mostly white British, more females; clonal diversity possibly underestimated.

Notes on this clone: Its matching antigen is unknown.

Germline loops: CDR1 MNHEY, CDR2 SVGAGI. The CDR3 loop spans 11 amino acids. V shed 7 bases and J shed 9 bases, with 12 bases lying between them. Sequencing used immunoSEQ multiplex PCR; TCRdb keeps in-frame clones, though not all of them. The sample records around 130,000 clones, roughly nine tenths being singletons. The V gene is TRBV6-5, the J gene TRBJ2-5, with D tentatively TRBD2 (5 bases). The specimen was peripheral blood, collected 28 days after the second AZD1222 dose. The sequence was collected from an adult who received the AZD1222 COVID-19 vaccine. CDR3 loop: CASTQTGAQYF. The CDR3 DNA sequence: TGTGCCAGCACCCAGACCGGGGCCCAGTACTTC.